Shown below are 7 T cell receptor beta chains from a single sample sequenced in a study of Graves' ophthalmopathy and Graves' hyperthyroidism. Amplified TCR beta CDR3 regions were obtained using RNA transcripts as template. First-round RT-PCR used HTBI primers; second-round multiplex PCR followed. MiXCR was run by TCRdb on the multiplex PCR reads, yielding one entry per CDR3 protein. The table has 400,000 or so distinct CDR3 sequences, roughly a sixth seen once. Source material: peripheral blood. The receptors come from an adult woman with stable Graves' hyperthyroidism.

This clonotype was seen repeatedly, ten times or more. The rearrangement links TRBV4-1 to TRBJ1-5; perhaps TRBD1 as D (6 bases). The CDR3 sequence is 15 residues long. The germline V gene has CDR1 MGHRA and CDR2 YSYEKL. The V gene lost 6 bases and the J gene lost 4 bases, with 16 bases spanning the gap. The CDR3, as DNA: TGCGCCAGCAGTCCCGATAGGACAGAAAATCAGCCCCAGCATTTT. It yields the protein CASSPDRTENQPQHF.

This clonotype was recorded many times. The chain couples TRBV19 to TRBJ2-7; 9 bases match TRBD1. The junction had 5 bases not matched to a gene; V was cut back by 5 bases and J by 3 bases. Looked up from germline, CDR1 is LNHDA and CDR2 is SQIVND (reference sequence). The CDR3 runs to 14 residues. The CDR3 DNA reads as TGTGCCAGTAGTTCGACAGGGGGGGTCTACGAGCAGTACTTC. Translation: CASSSTGGVYEQYF.

This clonotype was counted at least ten times. V usage is TRBV7-2 and J usage is TRBJ1-5; the D gene is possibly TRBD1 (5 bases). The CDR3 totals 14 residues. With 0 bases removed from V and 7 bases from J, the gap between germline ends came to 10 bases. Per germline, CDR1 SGHTA and CDR2 FQGNSA. In DNA form, the CDR3 reads TGTGCCAGCAGCTTAGCACCAGGGTGGCAGCCCCAGCATTTT. As protein: CASSLAPGWQPQHF. Full variable domain (outside the CDR3, taken from reference TRBV7-2 and TRBJ1-5): GAGVSQSPSNKVTEKGKDVELRCDPISGHTALYWYRQSLGQGLEFLIYFQGNSAPDKSGLPSDRFSAERTGGSVSTLTIQRTQQEDSAVYLCASSLAPGWQPQHFGDGTRLSIL.

V and J are TRBV6-2 or TRBV6-3 and TRBJ2-5, with 9 bases matching TRBD2. Germline assignment: CDR1 MNHEY and CDR2 SVGEGT. Unmatched junction bases numbered 7, after V lost 0 bases and J lost 5 bases. This CDR3 has 16 residues. CDR3 protein: CASSYSASGTQETQYF. DNA for the CDR3: TGTGCCAGCAGTTACTCGGCTAGCGGGACTCAGGAGACCCAGTACTTC.

This clonotype came up many times. The chain joins TRBV29-1 to TRBJ1-1, with D perhaps matching TRBD1 (5 bases). Germline V CDR1 and CDR2: SQVTM, ANQGSEA. This CDR3 is built from 15 residues. V shed 6 bases and J shed 3 bases, with 20 bases lying between them. The CDR3 spells CSVFGSPGADTEAFF. CDR3 bases: TGCAGCGTATTTGGGTCCCCCGGGGCGGACACTGAAGCTTTCTTT.

This clonotype was counted many times. The chain couples TRBV6-1 to TRBJ1-2; a possible D gene is TRBD1 (6 bases). V lost 4 bases to trimming and J lost 0 bases, with 12 bases between them. The CDR3 has 15 residues. CDR1 MNHNS and CDR2 SASEGT come from the germline V gene. CDR3 sequence (DNA): TGTGCCAGCAGTGGTTTACAGGGAGCTAACTATGGCTACACCTTC. It codes for CASSGLQGANYGYTF.

The sample holds many counts of this clonotype. The chain combines TRBV4-3 with TRBJ2-5; D gene unclear. Germline-derived CDR1 and CDR2 are LGHNA and YSLEER. V dropped 3 bases and J dropped 2 bases, with 4 bases sitting between them. This CDR3 comprises 12 residues. The CDR3 spells CASSHRQETQYF. Here the CDR3 DNA reads TGCGCCAGCAGCCATAGGCAAGAGACCCAGTACTTC.